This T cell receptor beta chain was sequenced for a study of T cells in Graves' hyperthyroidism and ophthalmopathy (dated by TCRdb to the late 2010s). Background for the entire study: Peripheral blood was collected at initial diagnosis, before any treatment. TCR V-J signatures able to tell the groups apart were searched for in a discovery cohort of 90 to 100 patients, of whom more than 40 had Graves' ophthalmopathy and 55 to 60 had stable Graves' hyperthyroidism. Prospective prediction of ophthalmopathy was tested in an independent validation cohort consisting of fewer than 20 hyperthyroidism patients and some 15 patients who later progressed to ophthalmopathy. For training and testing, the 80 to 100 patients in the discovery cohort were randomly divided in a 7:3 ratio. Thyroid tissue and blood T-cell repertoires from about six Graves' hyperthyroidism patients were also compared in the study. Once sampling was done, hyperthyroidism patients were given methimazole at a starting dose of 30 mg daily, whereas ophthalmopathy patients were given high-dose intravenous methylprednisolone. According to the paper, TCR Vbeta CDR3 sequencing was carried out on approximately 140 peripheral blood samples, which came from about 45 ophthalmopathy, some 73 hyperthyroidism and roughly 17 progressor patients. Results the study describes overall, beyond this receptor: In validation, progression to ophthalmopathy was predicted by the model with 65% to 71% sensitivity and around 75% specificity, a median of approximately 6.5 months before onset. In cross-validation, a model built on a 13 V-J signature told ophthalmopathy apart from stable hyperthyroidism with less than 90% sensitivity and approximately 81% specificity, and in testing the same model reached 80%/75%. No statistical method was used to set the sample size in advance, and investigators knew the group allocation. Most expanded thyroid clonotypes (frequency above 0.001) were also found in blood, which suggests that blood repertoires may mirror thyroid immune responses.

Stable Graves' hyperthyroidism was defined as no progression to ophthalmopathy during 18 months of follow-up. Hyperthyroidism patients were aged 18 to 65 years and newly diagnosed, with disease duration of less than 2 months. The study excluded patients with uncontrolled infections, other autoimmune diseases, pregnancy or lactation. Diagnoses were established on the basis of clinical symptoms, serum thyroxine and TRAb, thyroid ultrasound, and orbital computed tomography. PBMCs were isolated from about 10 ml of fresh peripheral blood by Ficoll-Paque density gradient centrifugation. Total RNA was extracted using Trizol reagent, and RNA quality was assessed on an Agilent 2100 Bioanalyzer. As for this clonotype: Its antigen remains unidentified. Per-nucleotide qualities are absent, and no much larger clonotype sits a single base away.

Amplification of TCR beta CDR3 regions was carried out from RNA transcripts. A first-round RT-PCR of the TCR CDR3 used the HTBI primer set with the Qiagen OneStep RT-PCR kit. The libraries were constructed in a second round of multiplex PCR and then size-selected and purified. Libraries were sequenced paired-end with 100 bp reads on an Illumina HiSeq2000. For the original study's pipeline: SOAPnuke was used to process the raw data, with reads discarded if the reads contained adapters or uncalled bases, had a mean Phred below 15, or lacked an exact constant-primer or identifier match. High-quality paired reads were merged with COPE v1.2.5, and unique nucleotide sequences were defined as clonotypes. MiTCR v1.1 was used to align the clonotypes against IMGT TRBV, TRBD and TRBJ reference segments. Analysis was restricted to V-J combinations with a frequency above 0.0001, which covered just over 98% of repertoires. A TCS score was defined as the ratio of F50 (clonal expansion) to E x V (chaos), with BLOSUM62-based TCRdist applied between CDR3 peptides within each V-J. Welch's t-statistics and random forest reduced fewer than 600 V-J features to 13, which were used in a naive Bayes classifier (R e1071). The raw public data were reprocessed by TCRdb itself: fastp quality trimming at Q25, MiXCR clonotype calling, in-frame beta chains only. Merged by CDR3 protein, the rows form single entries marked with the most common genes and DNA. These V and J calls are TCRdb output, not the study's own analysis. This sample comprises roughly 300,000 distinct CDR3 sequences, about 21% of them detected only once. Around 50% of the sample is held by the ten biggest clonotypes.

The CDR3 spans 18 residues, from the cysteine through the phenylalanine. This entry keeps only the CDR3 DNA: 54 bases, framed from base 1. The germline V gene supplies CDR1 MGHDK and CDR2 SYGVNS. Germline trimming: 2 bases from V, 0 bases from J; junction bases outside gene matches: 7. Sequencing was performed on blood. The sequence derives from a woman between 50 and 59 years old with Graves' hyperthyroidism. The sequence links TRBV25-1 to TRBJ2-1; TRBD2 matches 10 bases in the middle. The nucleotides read TGTGCCAGCAGTGAACCGACTAGCGGGCTGCCCTCCTACAATGAGCAGTTCTTC. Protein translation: CASSEPTSGLPSYNEQFF. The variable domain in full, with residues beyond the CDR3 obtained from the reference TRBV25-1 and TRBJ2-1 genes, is EADIYQTPRYLVIGTGKKITLECSQTMGHDKMYWYQQDPGMELHLIHYSYGVNSTEKGDLSSESTVSRIRTEHFPLTLESARPSHTSQYLCASSEPTSGLPSYNEQFFGPGTRLTVL.